A selection of T cell receptor beta chains follows, all from one sample in a study of blood T cell repertoires in COVID-19. Sequencing used immunoSEQ multiplex PCR; TCRdb keeps in-frame clones, though not all of them. The sample lists roughly 56,000 clones; approximately 84% were seen once. The specimen sequenced was peripheral blood. Source of these receptors: a human donor in a cohort sampled during active COVID-19. CDR3s include the opening cysteine and the closing phenylalanine or tryptophan. Fields, in order: V gene, J gene, clone size, D gene, CDR3 DNA, CDR3 protein. The D gene is left open where the match is weak. Some rows have no size entry. The others give once, few or many, or a class for an expanded clone.

TRBV27,TRBJ2-1,NA,NA,TGTGCCAGCAGTGATATCGGGACTCTCCATGAGCAGTTCTTC,CASSDIGTLHEQFF
TRBV28,TRBJ2-7,NA,NA,TGTGCCACACTAAGATTTTACGAGCAGTACTTC,CATLRFYEQYF
TRBV18,TRBJ2-7,NA,NA,TGTGCCAGCTCACCACCCAAACCTTACAGGGAGCAGTACTTC,CASSPPKPYREQYF
TRBV18,TRBJ2-4,NA,TRBD2,TGTGCCAGCTCAACTACTAGCGGGAGGAACATTCAGTACTTC,CASSTTSGRNIQYF
TRBV7-9,TRBJ2-3,once,TRBD2,TGTGCCAGCAGCTTAGAGCTTGGGACTAGTGTCCCAGATACGCAGTATTTT,CASSLELGTSVPDTQYF
TRBV28,TRBJ1-1,few,TRBD1,TGTGCCAGCAGTTTAGGAAGGCGGGACAGATTAGCTGAAGCTTTCTTT,CASSLGRRDRLAEAFF
TRBV14,TRBJ1-3,once,TRBD1,TGTGCCAGCAGCTTTTCAGGGGGACCTGGAAACACCATATATTTT,CASSFSGGPGNTIYF
TRBV19,TRBJ1-1,NA,NA,TGTGCCAGTAGTCAAACAGGGTTGAACACTGAAGCTTTCTTT,CASSQTGLNTEAFF
TRBV5-1,TRBJ2-3,NA,NA,TGCGCCAGCAGCTTGTGGACTAGCACAGATACGCAGTATTTT,CASSLWTSTDTQYF
TRBV9,TRBJ2-5,once,TRBD2,TGTGCCAGCAGCCTAAAGGGACTAGAAGAGACCCAGTACTTC,CASSLKGLEETQYF
TRBV27,TRBJ1-5,NA,NA,TGTGCCAGCAGTTTAGTCCCCCTCAATCAGCCCCAGCATTTT,CASSLVPLNQPQHF
TRBV28,TRBJ1-1,NA,TRBD1,TGTGCCAGCAGACCCGAGACAGGGATGAACACTGAAGCTTTCTTT,CASRPETGMNTEAFF
TRBV9,TRBJ1-4,NA,NA,TGTGCCAGCAGCGCCGAGTCCTCAACTAATGAAAAACTGTTTTTT,CASSAESSTNEKLFF
TRBV28,TRBJ1-5,NA,NA,TGTGCCAGCAGAGACCACAGTAGCAATCAGCCCCAGCATTTT,CASRDHSSNQPQHF
TRBV19,TRBJ1-1,NA,NA,TGTGCCAGTATCGGGGGGAACTTGAACACTGAAGCTTTCTTT,CASIGGNLNTEAFF